A selection of T cell receptor beta chains follows, all from one sample in a study of Graves' ophthalmopathy and Graves' hyperthyroidism. Using its own MiXCR run on the multiplex PCR reads, TCRdb lists one record per CDR3 protein. This table holds about 1.1 million distinct CDR3 sequences, around a third found once. The sample was peripheral blood or thyroid tissue (not recorded which). The receptors here all came from an adult man with Graves' hyperthyroidism. CDR3s include the opening cysteine and the closing phenylalanine or tryptophan. Fields, in order: J gene, clone size, D gene, V gene, CDR3 protein, CDR3 DNA. D genes are given only for firm matches. The size field is filled for only some rows; it gives once, few, many or a size class.

>TRBJ2-7|many|NA|TRBV14
CASSQFPVWVYEQYF
TGTGCCAGCAGCCAATTCCCGGTGTGGGTGTACGAGCAGTACTTC
>TRBJ2-2|NA|TRBD1|TRBV7-2
CASSQPGQLNTGELFF
TGTGCCAGCAGCCAGCCGGGACAGCTTAACACCGGGGAGCTGTTTTTT
>TRBJ2-3|NA|TRBD2|TRBV19
CASDGRAIGDTQYF
TGTGCCAGCGACGGGAGGGCCATAGGAGATACGCAGTATTTT
>TRBJ1-2|NA|TRBD1|TRBV30
CAWRGGVYGYTF
TGTGCCTGGAGAGGGGGCGTCTATGGCTACACCTTC
>TRBJ2-2|NA|NA|TRBV10-3
CAISALAPWTVLGELFF
TGTGCCATCAGTGCCCTAGCGCCCTGGACAGTCCTCGGGGAGCTGTTTTTT
>TRBJ1-4|few|NA|TRBV10-3
CAISESTGTDEKLFF
TGTGCCATCAGTGAGTCGACGGGAACGGATGAAAAACTGTTTTTT
>TRBJ2-7|NA|NA|TRBV7-3
CASSLGTTDSYEQYF
TGTGCCAGCAGCTTAGGGACAACCGACTCGTACGAGCAGTACTTC
>TRBJ1-5|NA|NA|TRBV29-1
CSLRQPQHF
TGCAGCTTACGTCAGCCCCAGCATTTT
>TRBJ1-1|NA|NA|TRBV12-5
CASAARGLNTEAFF
TGTGCTAGTGCGGCCCGAGGACTGAACACTGAAGCTTTCTTT
>TRBJ1-2|NA|NA|TRBV15
CATSSLWFYGYTF
TGTGCCACCAGCAGCTTATGGTTCTATGGCTACACCTTC
>TRBJ2-5|once|TRBD2|TRBV7-6
CASSPSSGGAHRTQYF
TGTGCCAGCAGCCCGAGTAGCGGGGGGGCGCACCGGACCCAGTACTTC
>TRBJ2-7|many|TRBD1|TRBV7-2
CASSPQGAMSYEQYF
TGTGCCAGCAGCCCACAGGGGGCCATGTCCTACGAGCAGTACTTC
>TRBJ2-6|NA|NA|TRBV29-1
CSVAGGLVGRASEAF
TGCAGCGTAGCAGGGGGCTTAGTTGGGAGGGCCTCTGAAGCTTTC
>TRBJ1-2|NA|NA|TRBV19
CASSISAASDLYGYTF
TGTGCCAGTAGTATCTCGGCAGCTTCAGACCTCTATGGCTACACCTTC
>TRBJ2-6|NA|NA|TRBV25-1
CASSESGVLTF
TGTGCCAGCAGTGAGTCTGGAGTTCTGACTTTC
>TRBJ1-1|NA|NA|TRBV7-9
CASSATDDSGHLEAFF
TGTGCCAGCAGCGCCACAGACGATTCGGGACACCTTGAAGCTTTCTTT
>TRBJ1-2|NA|NA|TRBV2
CASNRQGGFSYYGYTF
TGTGCCAGCAACCGCCAGGGAGGATTTTCGTACTATGGCTACACCTTC
>TRBJ2-7|few|TRBD2|TRBV6-5
CASTGTSGPQYF
TGTGCCAGCACCGGGACTAGCGGACCGCAGTACTTC
>TRBJ1-4|many|NA|TRBV7-8
CASSLIKGLDEKLFF
TGTGCCAGCAGCTTAATCAAAGGGTTAGATGAAAAACTGTTTTTT
>TRBJ1-1|NA|NA|TRBV25-1
CASSARDGALSEAFF
TGTGCCAGCAGTGCTAGAGATGGGGCCTTAAGTGAAGCTTTCTTT
>TRBJ1-1|few|NA|TRBV12-3/TRBV12-4
CASSWGGLRLNTEAFF
TGTGCCAGCAGTTGGGGGGGTTTGCGATTGAACACTGAAGCTTTCTTT
>TRBJ2-7|few|NA|TRBV30
CAWSVGGRYEQYF
TGTGCCTGGAGTGTAGGTGGTCGGTACGAGCAGTACTTC
>TRBJ2-2|once|TRBD1|TRBV28
CASSLGTGSTGELFF
TGTGCCAGCAGTCTGGGGACAGGAAGCACCGGGGAGCTGTTTTTT
>TRBJ2-7|many|NA|TRBV29-1
CSVPAGSSYEQYF
TGCAGCGTTCCAGCGGGTTCATCCTACGAGCAGTACTTC
>TRBJ2-5|many|NA|TRBV11-2
CASSLAEPWYQETQYF
TGTGCCAGCAGCTTAGCGGAGCCCTGGTACCAAGAGACCCAGTACTTC
>TRBJ2-2|NA|NA|TRBV7-2
CASSFRQGRSGTGELFF
TGTGCCAGCAGCTTCCGGCAGGGAAGGTCCGGGACCGGGGAGCTGTTTTTT
>TRBJ2-7|NA|NA|TRBV10-3
CALSRGVPYEQYF
TGTGCCCTATCCCGAGGGGTCCCTTACGAGCAGTACTTC
>TRBJ1-2|NA|NA|TRBV29-1
CSYSSGGGYTF
TGCAGTTACTCGTCGGGGGGAGGCTACACCTTC
>TRBJ1-2|few|NA|TRBV6-6
CASTPHGTGYGYTF
TGTGCCAGCACTCCACATGGCACGGGCTATGGCTACACCTTC
>TRBJ2-2|few|TRBD1|TRBV12-3/TRBV12-4
CASSTNRGPTGELFF
TGTGCCAGCAGTACGAACAGGGGTCCAACCGGGGAGCTGTTTTTT
>TRBJ2-7|few|NA|TRBV6-5
CASGKQGNSGEQYF
TGTGCCAGCGGTAAACAGGGTAACTCCGGCGAGCAGTACTTC
>TRBJ1-1|NA|NA|TRBV11-2
CASSFPGGAFF
TGTGCCAGCAGCTTCCCCGGGGGAGCTTTCTTT
>TRBJ2-3|few|TRBD2|TRBV29-1
CSVAAGGADTQYF
TGCAGCGTTGCGGCGGGAGGGGCGGATACGCAGTATTTT
>TRBJ2-2|NA|NA|TRBV9
CASSAKSAGITGELFF
TGTGCCAGCAGCGCCAAGTCCGCAGGGATCACCGGGGAGCTGTTTTTT
>TRBJ1-2|NA|NA|TRBV24-1
CDTRRRDKSGYTF
TGTGACACCAGACGCCGGGACAAGAGCGGCTACACCTTC
>TRBJ1-1|NA|NA|TRBV30
CAWSGAPRSEAFF
TGTGCCTGGAGTGGGGCCCCGCGCTCTGAAGCTTTCTTT
>TRBJ1-4|NA|NA|TRBV11-1
CASSLVDTGNEKLFF
TGTGCCAGCAGCTTAGTGGACACCGGTAATGAAAAACTGTTTTTT
>TRBJ2-5|NA|NA|TRBV7-2
CASTADSGLQETQYF
TGTGCCAGCACCGCAGACAGCGGACTTCAAGAGACCCAGTACTTC
>TRBJ2-2|many|NA|TRBV25-1
CASTRDTGELFF
TGTGCCAGCACGAGGGACACCGGGGAGCTGTTTTTT
>TRBJ2-5|many|TRBD2|TRBV11-2
CASSSRPGLAGQETQYF
TGTGCCAGCAGCTCCAGGCCCGGACTAGCGGGACAAGAGACCCAGTACTTC
>TRBJ2-7|NA|TRBD1|TRBV12-3/TRBV12-4
CASSSRTGFSYEQYF
TGTGCCAGCAGTTCCCGGACAGGCTTCTCCTACGAGCAGTACTTC
>TRBJ2-7|NA|NA|TRBV2
CASSRTSYYEQYF
TGTGCCAGCAGTCGTACTAGTTACTACGAGCAGTACTTC